Listed below are T cell receptor beta chains from one sample, sequenced in a study of blood T cell repertoires in COVID-19. Assay: immunoSEQ multiplex PCR; the TCRdb copy retains only in-frame clones and omits some. The data contain hundreds of thousands of clones, around 88% of them singletons. Sequencing was performed on peripheral blood. The receptors shown here come from a woman in her 70s with COVID-19, enrolled during active disease. Both conserved end residues are part of each CDR3. The D gene is left open where the match is weak. A row's size may be missing; if present it is once, few, many or a size class.

-	-	TRBJ2-7	TRBV30	TGTGCCTGGAGTTATGGAGCCTACGAGCAGTACTTC	CAWSYGAYEQYF
-	TRBD1	TRBJ2-7	TRBV4-3	TGCGCCAGCAGCCAAGGGCTTTTTGTGGACAGGGTCCACGAGCAGTACTTC	CASSQGLFVDRVHEQYF
-	TRBD1	TRBJ1-2	TRBV7-9	TGTGCCAGCAGCCCCGACGTACAGGGGGCGAATGGCTACACCTTC	CASSPDVQGANGYTF
-	TRBD2	TRBJ2-3	TRBV5-1	TGCGCCAGCAGCTTGAGCGGGGCCACAGATACGCAGTATTTT	CASSLSGATDTQYF
-	TRBD1	TRBJ1-1	TRBV27	TGTGCCAGCAGTTTATCGTTAGGGGGCCCGAACACTGAAGCTTTCTTT	CASSLSLGGPNTEAFF
-	-	TRBJ2-2	TRBV12-3/TRBV12-4	TGTGCCAGCAGTTTACAGAACACCGGGGAGCTGTTTTTT	CASSLQNTGELFF
-	-	TRBJ1-5	TRBV15	TGTGCCACCAGCACGGGGACAACAAGTCAGCCCCAGCATTTT	CATSTGTTSQPQHF
-	TRBD1	TRBJ1-2	TRBV5-8	TGTGCCAGCAGCCCGTTGGGACAGTCCCTTGGCTACACCTTC	CASSPLGQSLGYTF
-	TRBD1	TRBJ1-1	TRBV6-5	TGTGCCAGCAGACCCGGGACAGTGTACCCTGAAGCTTTCTTT	CASRPGTVYPEAFF
-	-	TRBJ2-1	TRBV19	TGTGCCAGTAGTATCAAAGCGAGTTACAATGAGCAGTTCTTC	CASSIKASYNEQFF
-	-	TRBJ1-1	TRBV5-4	TGTGCCAGCAGCTTGGTCGGTACTGAAGCTTTCTTT	CASSLVGTEAFF
once	-	TRBJ1-2	TRBV2	TGTGCCAGCAGAACAGTTTCGGGATTCGACTCTGGCTACACCTTC	CASRTVSGFDSGYTF
-	-	TRBJ1-1	TRBV6-1	TGTGCCAGCAGTGAAGGACAGATTGAAGCTTTCTTT	CASSEGQIEAFF
-	-	TRBJ2-7	TRBV10-2	TGCGCCAGCTCAGAGGGGGTCTCCGAGCAGTACTTC	CASSEGVSEQYF
few	-	TRBJ1-2	TRBV4-3	TGCGCCAGCAGCCAAGATTTAGGGGTTAACTATGGCTACACCTTC	CASSQDLGVNYGYTF
few	TRBD1	TRBJ1-1	TRBV7-6	TGTGCCAGCAGCCCCCTGGCAGGGGGCGACTTGGGCACTGAAGCTTTCTTT	CASSPLAGGDLGTEAFF
many	-	TRBJ1-1	TRBV5-1	TGCGCCAGCAGCTTGGGTGGGGCAGGCACTGAAGCTTTCTTT	CASSLGGAGTEAFF
-	TRBD2	TRBJ2-7	TRBV5-1	TGCGCCAGCAGCCCCCTGACCAGCGGGGGGTCCTACGAGCAGTACTTC	CASSPLTSGGSYEQYF
-	-	TRBJ2-5	TRBV4-1	TGCGCCAGCAGCAGGGGAGGGGGTGGAGAGACCCAGTACTTC	CASSRGGGGETQYF
once	TRBD2	TRBJ2-7	TRBV5-8	TGTGCCAGCAGCTATAGCGGGGGCGCCTACGAGCAGTACTTC	CASSYSGGAYEQYF
-	-	TRBJ2-7	TRBV27	TGTGCCAGCAGTTACTCGGACAGCGACGACGAGCAGTACTTC	CASSYSDSDDEQYF
-	-	TRBJ1-6	TRBV7-2	TGTGCCAGCAGCCTTATACCACAGGGAGACGATAATTCACCCCTCCACTTT	CASSLIPQGDDNSPLHF
-	-	TRBJ1-2	TRBV5-6	TGTGCCAGCAGCTCTGGCGGGGGACCTTATGGCTACACCTTC	CASSSGGGPYGYTF
few	-	TRBJ1-2	TRBV5-4	TGTGCCAGCAGCTCGGGTATGTCGGACTATGGCTACACCTTC	CASSSGMSDYGYTF
-	-	TRBJ2-7	TRBV12-3/TRBV12-4	TGTGCCAGCAGTTTAAGGGGTCACTACGAGCAGTACTTC	CASSLRGHYEQYF
-	-	TRBJ1-3	TRBV7-2	TGTGCCTCCGGAGGGCGCTCAGGAAACACCATATATTTT	CASGGRSGNTIYF
-	TRBD2	TRBJ2-3	TRBV28	TGTGCCAGCAGTCGACTAGCGGGGGGAGGGTTAGGGACAGATACGCAGTATTTT	CASSRLAGGGLGTDTQYF
-	-	TRBJ1-5	TRBV12-3/TRBV12-4	TGTGCCAGCAGTTTTAAGGGGCAGCCCCAGCATTTT	CASSFKGQPQHF
-	TRBD2	TRBJ2-3	TRBV2	TGTGCCAGCACTAACCTAGGACTAGCGGGGGTCACAGATACGCAGTATTTT	CASTNLGLAGVTDTQYF
few	-	TRBJ1-1	TRBV9	TGTGCCAGCAGCGTAGCCGGGAACACTGAAGCTTTCTTT	CASSVAGNTEAFF
-	TRBD2	TRBJ2-5	TRBV6-5	TGTGCCATTGGGGAGGGGCCCCAAGAGACCCAGTACTTC	CAIGEGPQETQYF
-	-	TRBJ2-1	TRBV5-1	TGCGCCAGCCGCCTCGGGACATGGGGCGATGAGCAGTTCTTC	CASRLGTWGDEQFF
-	-	TRBJ1-6	TRBV30	TGTGCCTGTCATCGACAGGTTAATTCACCCCTCCACTTT	CACHRQVNSPLHF
-	TRBD1	TRBJ2-7	TRBV11-2	TGTGCCAGCAGCCCTCAAACCGGGACAGGGGTGTACGAGCAGTACTTC	CASSPQTGTGVYEQYF
-	TRBD2	TRBJ2-1	TRBV20-1	TGCAGTGCTAGTCCGGGACTAGGGGGGGGAAATGAGCAGTTCTTC	CSASPGLGGGNEQFF
-	-	TRBJ1-2	TRBV24-1	TGTGCCACCAGTGATCCGAGGGATGCCTATGGCTACACCTTC	CATSDPRDAYGYTF
-	-	TRBJ1-1	TRBV5-1	TGCGCCAGCAGTGACACCACGGGGGTAGGTGAAGCTTTCTTT	CASSDTTGVGEAFF
-	-	TRBJ1-2	TRBV19	TGTGCCAGTAGTAACCCTAGGGGTCCCCGAGCTAACTATGGCTACACCTTC	CASSNPRGPRANYGYTF
-	-	TRBJ1-5	TRBV30	TGTGCCTGGAGTCCCCTACCGGTTCCTGGTCGGAATCAGCCCCAGCATTTT	CAWSPLPVPGRNQPQHF
-	TRBD1	TRBJ1-2	TRBV20-1	TGCAGTGCTTCTACAGGGGTTGGCTACACCTTC	CSASTGVGYTF
once	-	TRBJ1-2	TRBV2	TGTGCCAGCAGTGTGGACAGTCAGAGCTATGGCTACACCTTC	CASSVDSQSYGYTF
-	TRBD1	TRBJ1-1	TRBV10-2	TGCGCCAGCTCCTCCTCCGGGACAGGATACACTGAAGCTTTCTTT	CASSSSGTGYTEAFF
-	-	TRBJ2-3	TRBV15	TGTGCCACCAGCAGAACCGGGTCCTCAAGGACAGATACGCAGTATTTT	CATSRTGSSRTDTQYF